These T cell receptor beta chains were read from a single sample in a study of OX40 agonist ivuxolimab in advanced cancers. TCRdb keeps only in-frame clones here, not all; method: immunoSEQ multiplex PCR. The sample lists some 130,000 clones; 85% to 95% were seen once. The sequenced sample was CD4+ or CD8+ T cells sorted from blood, obtained in a trial of the OX40 agonist ivuxolimab. The receptors were gathered from an adult with an advanced solid tumor such as melanoma, head and neck, liver or kidney cancer. Each CDR3 is given with its conserved first and last residue. A D gene is named only where the DNA matches it firmly. Where a row states a size, it is once, few, many or the class of an expanded clone; other rows omit it.

J gene,CDR3 length,V gene,D gene,clone size,CDR3 DNA,CDR3 protein
TRBJ2-3,13,TRBV7-2,TRBD2,-,TGTGCCAGCACGCGGGGGGGCACAGATACGCAGTATTTT,CASTRGGTDTQYF
TRBJ1-1,14,TRBV19,TRBD1,-,TGTGCCAGTAGTAGGACAGGGGCCCCCCTGAAAGCTTTCTTT,CASSRTGAPLKAFF
TRBJ1-1,13,TRBV6-1,-,-,TGTGCCAGCAGCCGGACAAAGGACACTGAAGCTTTCTTT,CASSRTKDTEAFF
TRBJ2-3,15,TRBV5-6,-,-,TGTGCCAGCAGCCCGTACAGGGATCGCACAGATACGCAGTATTTT,CASSPYRDRTDTQYF
TRBJ1-5,16,TRBV4-3,-,-,TGCGCCAGCAGCCAAGAAATTTGGCCCGACGGGCAGCCCCAGCATTTT,CASSQEIWPDGQPQHF
TRBJ1-4,14,TRBV28,TRBD1,-,TGTGCCGCAGGGGGGGCTGCAACTAATGAAAAACTGTTTTTT,CAAGGAATNEKLFF
TRBJ2-7,16,TRBV5-1,TRBD2,-,TGCGCCAGCAGCTTGGATTCGGCTAGCGGGAACCACGAGCAGTACTTC,CASSLDSASGNHEQYF
TRBJ2-7,14,TRBV9,-,-,TGTGCCAGCAGCGTTGGCGGGGAAGGCTACGAGCAGTACTTC,CASSVGGEGYEQYF
TRBJ2-5,12,TRBV30,TRBD2,-,TGTGCCCTAGAAGCGGGAGGTGAGACCCAGTACTTC,CALEAGGETQYF
TRBJ2-3,14,TRBV5-1,TRBD1,-,TGCGCCAGCAGCTGGGGACAGGGGGCAGATACGCAGTATTTT,CASSWGQGADTQYF
TRBJ2-5,15,TRBV2,TRBD2,-,TGTGCCAGCAGTGAACAGCGGGGGACCCAAGAGACCCAGTACTTC,CASSEQRGTQETQYF
TRBJ1-2,13,TRBV28,TRBD1,-,TGTGCCAGCAGCCAACAGACAGGGTCTGGCTACACCTTC,CASSQQTGSGYTF
TRBJ2-4,23,TRBV4-2,TRBD1,-,TGTGCCAGCAGCCAAGACCGAATCTTTCCGGGACAGGGGGCGAGTTTGGCCAAAAACATTCAGTACTTC,CASSQDRIFPGQGASLAKNIQYF
TRBJ1-3,12,TRBV10-3,-,-,TGTGCCATAAGGACGGCTGGAAACACCATATATTTT,CAIRTAGNTIYF
TRBJ2-3,16,TRBV5-1,-,-,TGCGCCAGCACCCAACGGGCTAGCAGCGGCACAGATACGCAGTATTTT,CASTQRASSGTDTQYF
TRBJ1-1,16,TRBV5-4,TRBD1,-,TGTGCCAGCAGCGGCGGGACAGGGGGGAGAAGACCTGAAGCTTTCTTT,CASSGGTGGRRPEAFF
TRBJ2-1,16,TRBV11-3,TRBD2,-,TGTGCCAGCAGCTTGGGACTAGCGGGAGTCCGCAATGAGCAGTTCTTC,CASSLGLAGVRNEQFF
TRBJ2-3,15,TRBV6-5,-,-,TGTGCCAGCACCCCCTACAGTACTAGCACAGATACGCAGTATTTT,CASTPYSTSTDTQYF
TRBJ1-3,13,TRBV27,-,-,TGTGCCAGCACTCCAAGGTGGGGAAACACCATATATTTT,CASTPRWGNTIYF
TRBJ1-2,12,TRBV5-1,-,-,TGCGCCAGCAGCTTGCAGGGGTATGGCTACACCTTC,CASSLQGYGYTF
TRBJ2-2,14,TRBV7-9,-,-,TGTGCCAGCAGCCAGACCCAGGAGACCGGGGAGCTGTTTTTT,CASSQTQETGELFF
TRBJ1-5,14,TRBV10-3,TRBD1,once,TGTGCCATCAGCGGACAGGGGGGAAATCAGCCCCAGCATTTT,CAISGQGGNQPQHF
TRBJ2-5,15,TRBV9,-,-,TGTGCCAGCAGCGTAGTCGGTGCCATCCAAGAGACCCAGTACTTC,CASSVVGAIQETQYF
TRBJ1-3,17,TRBV4-3,-,-,TGCGCCAGCAGCCAAGACCGTACGGGAGACTCTGGAAACACCATATATTTT,CASSQDRTGDSGNTIYF
TRBJ2-1,15,TRBV18,TRBD2,-,TGTGCCAGCTCAGCTAGCGGGAGGGGGTCCGGTGAGCAGTTCTTC,CASSASGRGSGEQFF
TRBJ2-7,16,TRBV19,TRBD2,-,TGTGCCAGTAGTCGCTTGGGGGGGGAACTAGTCTACGAGCAGTACTTC,CASSRLGGELVYEQYF
TRBJ1-1,12,TRBV28,-,few,TGTGCCAGCACTCCCTCTAACACTGAAGCTTTCTTT,CASTPSNTEAFF
TRBJ2-3,19,TRBV7-9,TRBD2,-,TGTGCCAGCAGCTCAAGAACCCCAAGACTAGCGGGGGTAACAGATACGCAGTATTTT,CASSSRTPRLAGVTDTQYF
TRBJ1-6,17,TRBV28,-,-,TGTGCCAGCAGTACACAATGGACATTAGCGCCGGATTCACCCCTCCACTTT,CASSTQWTLAPDSPLHF
TRBJ2-1,15,TRBV2,-,-,TGTGCCAGCGCTCCCCTGGCGTCTTCCTACAATGAGCAGTTCTTC,CASAPLASSYNEQFF
TRBJ1-1,14,TRBV19,-,-,TGTGCCAGTAAAGGGGACACCAAGAACACTGAAGCTTTCTTT,CASKGDTKNTEAFF
TRBJ1-5,14,TRBV10-3,-,-,TGTGCCATCAGTGAACAGGGTAATGGTCAGCCCCAGCATTTT,CAISEQGNGQPQHF
TRBJ2-3,13,TRBV6-6,TRBD2,-,TGTGCCAGCAGCGGCGGGGGGGCAGATACGCAGTATTTT,CASSGGGADTQYF
TRBJ2-3,11,TRBV7-2,-,-,TGTGCCAGCAGCCCCACCTGGACGCAGTATTTT,CASSPTWTQYF
TRBJ2-7,15,TRBV5-1,TRBD1,once,TGCGCCAGCTCCCCAGAGGGACAGGGGCCGTACGAGCAGTACTTC,CASSPEGQGPYEQYF
TRBJ1-1,13,TRBV18,-,-,TGTGCCAGCTCACCACCGGGAGTGACTGAAGCTTTCTTT,CASSPPGVTEAFF
TRBJ2-6,21,TRBV7-8,TRBD1,-,TGTGCCAGCAGCTTAGCCAGTAGACAGGGCTTTTCCTTCTCAGGGGCCAACGTCCTGACTTTC,CASSLASRQGFSFSGANVLTF
TRBJ2-1,16,TRBV10-3,TRBD2,-,TGTGCCATTGGGGTGAGTGGGACTACCTTTAACAATGAGCAGTTCTTC,CAIGVSGTTFNNEQFF
TRBJ1-4,14,TRBV18,-,once,TGTGCCAGCTCACCACCGGGGGGAAAAGAAAAACTGTTTTTT,CASSPPGGKEKLFF
TRBJ2-7,15,TRBV7-3,-,-,TGTGCCAGCAGCTTAGGGGGGACACGTTCCCACGAGCAGTACTTC,CASSLGGTRSHEQYF
TRBJ1-2,14,TRBV11-2,TRBD1,-,TGTGCCAGCGTACTCAGGGGGCGTAACTATGGCTACACCTTC,CASVLRGRNYGYTF
TRBJ1-5,14,TRBV2,-,-,TGTGCCAGCAGTAGGACGGAAAGCAATCAGCCCCAGCATTTT,CASSRTESNQPQHF
TRBJ1-1,14,TRBV6-5,-,-,TGTGCCAGCAGTTTGGTTCGGTTAGGCACTGAAGCTTTCTTT,CASSLVRLGTEAFF
TRBJ1-2,15,TRBV28,-,-,TGTGCCAGCAGTGCCTACGGAGGTCCTAACTATGGCTACACCTTC,CASSAYGGPNYGYTF
TRBJ2-5,14,TRBV28,-,-,TGTGCCAGCAGTTTTACGCGCGAGGTGGGGACCCAGTACTTC,CASSFTREVGTQYF
TRBJ2-7,14,TRBV5-1,-,-,TGCGCCAGCAGCCCGGGGACGGCAACCTACGAGCAGTACTTC,CASSPGTATYEQYF
TRBJ2-1,10,TRBV20-1,-,once,TGCAGTTCGCTAGGGCATGAGCAGTTCTTC,CSSLGHEQFF